These 25 T cell receptor beta chains share one sample of origin, sequenced in a study of blood T cell repertoires in COVID-19. Sequencing used immunoSEQ multiplex PCR; TCRdb keeps in-frame clones, though not all of them. The data show approximately 480,000 clones, with about 88% seen just once and around 0.95% held by the top ten. Sequencing was done on a sample of peripheral blood. These receptors came from a man younger than 35 with COVID-19, enrolled during active disease.

Remarks on this clone: This CDR3 is also generated by other DNA sequences in the sample. The chain couples TRBV18 to TRBJ2-5, with unresolved D. V was shortened by 3 bases and J by 3 bases, with 8 bases between the two germline ends. This CDR3 spans 13 amino acids. Looked up from germline, CDR1 is KGHSH and CDR2 is LQKENI. CDR3 residues: CASSPGQKETQYF. DNA for the CDR3: TGTGCCAGCTCACCTGGGCAGAAAGAGACCCAGTACTTC.

A few counts support this clone. This sequence joins TRBV25-1 and TRBJ2-5, with D perhaps matching TRBD2 (6 bases). Germline CDR1 reads MGHDK; CDR2 reads SYGVNS. The CDR3 sequence is 16 residues long. The V and J ends lost 1 base and 4 bases respectively, with 16 bases between them. The CDR3 DNA reads TGTGCCAGCAGTGAATTAGGGACTCTGGGGGGAGAGACCCAGTACTTC. It is translated as CASSELGTLGGETQYF.

The chain is built from TRBV10-3 and TRBJ2-4, with D perhaps TRBD2 (7 bases). Germline V gene lookup returns CDR1 ENHRY and CDR2 SYGVKD. V gave up 11 bases and J gave up 8 bases, with 19 bases separating them. The CDR3 covers 13 residues. This CDR3 reads CALLGGGGDIQYF. CDR3 DNA sequence: TGTGCCCTTCTCGGGGGAGGGGGAGACATTCAGTACTTC.

This chain uses TRBV7-9 with TRBJ2-3; TRBD2 matches at 13 bases. V lost 6 bases and J lost 0; bases outside the gene matches: 6. Germline V gene data show CDR1 as SEHNR and CDR2 as FQNEAQ (reference sequence). This CDR3 region has 17 residues. The CDR3 region is CASSRTSGGTSTDTQYF. CDR3 coding DNA: TGTGCCAGCAGTCGGACTAGCGGGGGAACCAGCACAGATACGCAGTATTTT. Drawing the rest from reference TRBV7-9 and TRBJ2-3, the complete variable domain is DTGVSQNPRHKITKRGQNVTFRCDPISEHNRLYWYRQTLGQGPEFLTYFQNEAQLEKSRLLSDRFSAERPKGSFSTLEIQRTEQGDSAMYLCASSRTSGGTSTDTQYFGPGTRLTVL.

The chain is built from TRBV12-3 or TRBV12-4 and TRBJ1-1; 7 bases fit TRBD1. Germline trimming cut 6 bases from V and 1 base from J; bases unmatched to any gene: 2. This CDR3 region has 13 residues. The CDR3 DNA sequence: TGTGCCAGCAGGGGACAGCAGAACACTGAAGCTTTCTTT. It encodes CASRGQQNTEAFF.

This sequence joins TRBV7-9 and TRBJ2-6; 7 bases map to TRBD1. With 7 bases clipped from V and 0 bases from J, the junction kept 12 bases outside the gene matches. The CDR3 has 18 residues. Germline values: CDR1 SEHNR, CDR2 FQNEAQ (reference sequence). The CDR3 spells CASNPRGQLLSGANVLTF. In nucleotides, the CDR3 is TGTGCCAGCAACCCCAGGGGACAGCTGCTCTCTGGGGCCAACGTCCTGACTTTC.

This chain links TRBV19 with TRBJ2-7; no definite D call. The CDR3 consists of 13 residues. Germline CDR1 and CDR2: LNHDA and SQIVND (reference sequence). With 4 bases removed from V and 5 bases from J, the gap between germline ends came to 12 bases. CDR3 loop: CASSKYHGDEQYF. The CDR3 coding sequence is TGTGCCAGTAGTAAATATCACGGTGACGAGCAGTACTTC.

The chain joins TRBV5-5 to TRBJ2-5; 8 nucleotides agree with TRBD1. This CDR3 contains 13 residues. CDR1 and CDR2 (germline): SGHKS, YYEKEE (reference sequence). V lost 3 bases and J lost 4; bases outside the gene matches: 2. CDR3 DNA sequence: TGTGCCAGCAGCTGGACAGGGACAGAGACCCAGTACTTC. Protein: CASSWTGTETQYF.

The chain has TRBV5-5 and TRBJ2-3; 12 bases line up with TRBD1. Trimming took 7 bases from V and 5 from J; bases not matched to a gene: 11. The CDR3 has 16 residues. Germline V lookup: CDR1 SGHKS, CDR2 YYEKEE (reference sequence). The CDR3 DNA is TGTGCCAGCGCTTTTGGGGACAGGGGGCGCGAAGATACGCAGTATTTT. As protein: CASAFGDRGREDTQYF.

The V gene is TRBV7-9, the J gene TRBJ2-5, with D possibly TRBD1 on 5 matching bases. The CDR3 has 15 amino acids. Trimming removed 5 bases at V and 2 bases at J, with 15 bases between. Germline V gene sequence: CDR1 SEHNR, CDR2 FQNEAQ (reference sequence). CDR3 coding DNA: TGTGCCAGCAGCCCCCGGTCCACAGGACAAGAGACCCAGTACTTC. Protein product: CASSPRSTGQETQYF.

The genes are TRBV6-5 and TRBJ2-6, with a tentative D call TRBD1 (5 bases). The CDR3 is 15 residues long. The ends were cut back, 4 bases at V and 7 bases at J, with 14 bases in the middle. Germline values: CDR1 MNHEY, CDR2 SVGAGI. In nucleotides, the CDR3 is TGTGCCAGCAGTTTTGGGGCAGTCGGTGCCAACGTCCTGACTTTC. This sequence encodes CASSFGAVGANVLTF.

The chain links TRBV19 to TRBJ2-1, with D uncertain. The length of the CDR3 is 11 residues. V lost 8 bases and J 10 bases, leaving 12 bases between the germline ends. Per the germline V gene, CDR1 is LNHDA and CDR2 is SQIVND (reference sequence). CDR3 DNA sequence: TGTGCCAGTGGAAAGCGTGGGGAGCAGTTCTTC. Translating gives CASGKRGEQFF.

The chain carries TRBV2 and TRBJ1-5; maybe TRBD1 (5 bases). The CDR3 is 15 amino acids. Germline V gives CDR1 SNHLY, CDR2 FYNNEI. Trimming removed 0 bases at V and 2 bases at J, with 8 bases between. DNA of the CDR3: TGTGCCAGCAGTGAAGCTGAGACAGGCAATCAGCCCCAGCATTTT. Amino acid sequence: CASSEAETGNQPQHF.

The genes are TRBV6-5 and TRBJ1-5; D unclear. From germline, CDR1 is MNHEY and CDR2 SVGAGI. V was pared by 4 bases and J by 1 base, with 8 bases between. There are 14 residues in the CDR3. The CDR3: CASSLSDSNQPQHF. CDR3 nucleotides: TGTGCCAGCAGTTTGAGCGACAGCAATCAGCCCCAGCATTTT.

This clone was detected only once. The genes are TRBV19 and TRBJ1-1; no reliable D call. Per the germline V gene, CDR1 is LNHDA and CDR2 is SQIVND (reference sequence). Trimming stripped 6 bases from V and 0 bases from J, with 8 bases between. This CDR3 comprises 13 residues. CDR3 protein: CASRFAVNTEAFF. The CDR3 DNA reads TGTGCCAGTAGATTCGCGGTGAACACTGAAGCTTTCTTT. Supplemented by reference TRBV19 and TRBJ1-1, the full variable domain reads DGGITQSPKYLFRKEGQNVTLSCEQNLNHDAMYWYRQDPGQGLRLIYYSQIVNDFQKGDIAEGYSVSREKKESFPLTVTSAQKNPTAFYLCASRFAVNTEAFFGQGTRLTVV.

The J gene is TRBJ1-4, the V gene TRBV15; TRBD1 aligns across 8 bases. The CDR3 is made up of 18 amino acids. V lost 0 bases and J lost 5; bases outside the gene matches: 11. Germline loops: CDR1 LNHNV, CDR2 YYDKDF (reference sequence). DNA of the CDR3: TGTGCCACCAGCAGAGAAGTAGTAGGACAGGGCTACAATGAAAAACTGTTTTTT. The encoded protein is CATSREVVGQGYNEKLFF.

This clone was counted only a few times. The CDR3 is CASKSTGRGTIYF. CDR3 in DNA: TGTGCCAGCAAATCGACAGGGAGAGGGACCATATATTTT. The V gene is TRBV6-5, the J gene TRBJ1-3; TRBD1 aligns across 7 bases. J lost 10 bases, V lost 7 bases, and 10 bases had no gene match. CDR1 MNHEY and CDR2 SVGAGI come from the germline V gene. This CDR3 contains 13 residues.

This chain joins TRBV10-1 and TRBJ1-6, with TRBD1 identical over 7 bases. CDR1 is WNHNN, CDR2 SYGVQD, per germline (reference sequence). V shed 8 bases, J shed 6 bases, and the junction held 4 bases outside the gene matches. CDR3 length equals 13 residues. The DNA for the CDR3 is TGCGCCAGCCGACAGGGAACTAATTCACCCCTCCACTTT. It codes for CASRQGTNSPLHF.

The V and J genes are TRBV6-1 and TRBJ1-4; D gene uncertain. This CDR3 has 14 residues. Trimming left V 5 bases short and J 3 bases short, with 10 bases between. Germline values: CDR1 MNHNS, CDR2 SASEGT. The DNA for the CDR3 is TGTGCCAGCAGTAGAGCCTCCTCTAATGAAAAACTGTTTTTT. Encoded protein: CASSRASSNEKLFF.

This clone was counted a single time. The CDR3 bases are TGTGCCAGTAGTGCCGGGACTAGCGCCGTCTCCTACGAGCAGTACTTC. This encodes CASSAGTSAVSYEQYF. The chain employs TRBV19 and TRBJ2-7, with 10 bases identical to TRBD2. The V and J ends lost 5 bases and 0 bases, in that order; junction bases with no gene match: 7. The CDR3 is 16 residues long. From germline, CDR1 is LNHDA and CDR2 SQIVND (reference sequence).

The chain recombines TRBV4-1 with TRBJ1-4, with D perhaps TRBD1 (5 bases). V was pared by 5 bases and J by 3 bases, with 16 bases between. Germline CDR1 and CDR2: MGHRA and YSYEKL. This CDR3 contains 16 residues. CDR3 nucleotide sequence: TGCGCCAGCAGCAGAGGGCCGGGAGGGGCTAATGAAAAACTGTTTTTT. The encoded protein is CASSRGPGGANEKLFF.

CDR3 region: CASSLALSTERGETQYF. The DNA for the CDR3 is TGTGCCAGCAGCTTAGCATTGAGTACAGAGCGGGGAGAGACCCAGTACTTC. The J gene is TRBJ2-5, the V gene TRBV7-9; TRBD2 aligns across 7 bases. The CDR3 totals 17 residues. Germline trimming cut 0 bases from V and 4 bases from J; bases unmatched to any gene: 11. Looked up from germline, CDR1 is SEHNR and CDR2 is FQNEAQ (reference sequence).

The chain combines TRBV27 with TRBJ1-4; D gene uncertain. The germline gives CDR1 MNHEY, CDR2 SMNVEV (reference sequence). The CDR3 extends over 11 amino acids. CDR3 DNA sequence: TGTTCCACCTCAACTAATGAAAAACTGTTTTTT. Its translation: CSTSTNEKLFF.

The rearrangement uses TRBV7-9 and TRBJ2-7, with D perhaps TRBD2 (5 bases). Germline loops: CDR1 SEHNR, CDR2 FQNEAQ (reference sequence). This CDR3 region has 13 residues. V dropped 5 bases and J dropped 4 bases, with 12 bases sitting between them. Here the CDR3 reads CASSPPGLYEQYF. CDR3 DNA: TGTGCCAGCAGCCCCCCGGGATTGTACGAGCAGTACTTC.

This clone was recorded once. V usage is TRBV11-1 and J usage is TRBJ2-1; 10 positions agree with TRBD2. V dropped 6 bases and J dropped 10; count of bases not matched to a gene: 12. The CDR3 runs to 15 residues. Germline V gene lookup returns CDR1 SGHAT and CDR2 FQDESV (reference sequence). CDR3 region: CASRRGLAVAREQFF. The CDR3 nucleotides read TGTGCCAGCAGACGCGGACTAGCGGTAGCTCGGGAGCAGTTCTTC. The variable domain in full, completed from reference TRBV11-1 and TRBJ2-1, reads EAEVAQSPRYKITEKSQAVAFWCDPISGHATLYWYRQILGQGPELLVQFQDESVVDDSQLPKDRFSAERLKGVDSTLKIQPAELGDSAMYLCASRRGLAVAREQFFGPGTRLTVL.